The rows below give T cell receptor beta chains drawn from one sample of a study of CD8 T cells in Susac syndrome. TCRdb independently ran MiXCR on the immunoSEQ multiplex PCR reads; one entry per CDR3 protein. Among around 200,000 distinct CDR3 sequences, 85% to 95% were seen once, and the ten largest hold 0.1%. Source material: CD4+ T cells from PBMCs. The source of these receptors is a human donor in good health. CDR3s include the opening cysteine and the closing phenylalanine or tryptophan. Each record gives: V gene, J gene, CDR3 protein.

V gene: TRBV5-1; J gene: TRBJ2-1; CDR3 protein: CASRFRVDEQFF
V gene: TRBV12-3/TRBV12-4; J gene: TRBJ1-1; CDR3 protein: CASSLTNTEAFF
V gene: TRBV6-5; J gene: TRBJ1-5; CDR3 protein: CASRNQGADQPQHF
V gene: TRBV20-1; J gene: TRBJ2-6; CDR3 protein: CSGPSGANVLTF
V gene: TRBV20-1; J gene: TRBJ2-4; CDR3 protein: CSATQAYGAKNIQYF
V gene: TRBV9; J gene: TRBJ2-1; CDR3 protein: CASSPMTYNEQFF
V gene: TRBV3-1; J gene: TRBJ2-1; CDR3 protein: CASSRPPGDEQFF
V gene: TRBV3-1; J gene: TRBJ1-3; CDR3 protein: CASSSEDTIYF
V gene: TRBV2; J gene: TRBJ1-6; CDR3 protein: CASSLDRINSPLHF
V gene: TRBV4-1; J gene: TRBJ1-2; CDR3 protein: CASSQRQGNYGYTF
V gene: TRBV3-1; J gene: TRBJ2-1; CDR3 protein: CASSQGRYNEQFF
V gene: TRBV24-1; J gene: TRBJ2-5; CDR3 protein: CAGLETGRETQYF
V gene: TRBV20-1; J gene: TRBJ2-7; CDR3 protein: CSTRDSTASYEQYF
V gene: TRBV2; J gene: TRBJ2-1; CDR3 protein: CASSDRRAEYNEQFF
V gene: TRBV9; J gene: TRBJ1-5; CDR3 protein: CASSATGFNQPQHF